This T cell receptor (beta chain) derives from a study of cytomegalovirus exposure and HLA in healthy donors. A multiplex PCR was run with 60 Vbeta primers and 13 Jbeta primers. Clones were sequenced by immunoSEQ multiplex PCR, and TCRdb holds only the in-frame ones, with some missing. Of about 69,000 clones in the sample, roughly 71% were seen once. Germline trimming cut 6 bases from V and 2 bases from J; bases unmatched to any gene: 4. CDR3 length equals 13 residues. The germline CDR1 and CDR2 sequences are GTSNPN and SVGIG (reference sequence). Regarding the study as a whole: Presence/absence analyses assumed roughly uniform sequencing depth across donors. Some TCR beta chains (approximately 180 of them) were listed as cytomegalovirus-associated.

In regard to this clone: Its cognate antigen is unknown.

The chain carries TRBV30 and TRBJ2-3; 8 bases agree with TRBD2. Sequencing was done on a sample of PBMCs. This TCR derives from a woman aged 60-75 years in good health and CMV-seropositive. CDR3 region: CACRRGATDTQYF. In DNA form, the CDR3 reads TGTGCCTGTCGGCGGGGGGCCACAGATACGCAGTATTTT.